The rows below give T cell receptor beta chains drawn from one sample of a study of blood T cell repertoires in COVID-19. Repertoires were generated with immunoSEQ multiplex PCR, while TCRdb's copy carries only in-frame clones and drops some. The profile shows 200,000 to 300,000 clones, around 82% of them singletons. Sequencing was done on a sample of peripheral blood. The receptor set was obtained from a human donor in a cohort sampled during active COVID-19. Each CDR3 is given without its conserved first and last residue. Fields, in order: V gene, CDR3 protein.

TRBV2,ASSERGQGGETQY
TRBV10-2,ASGGGAYNEQF
TRBV4-1,ASSPSGQGLYEQY
TRBV3-1/TRBV3-2,ASSQSLAINEQF
TRBV6-5,ASSYPTSGGRNEQF
TRBV10-2,ASSEARGGYT
TRBV6-5,ASRPSSVLGEQY
TRBV28,ASRGTGGPSYGYT
TRBV6-2/TRBV6-3,ASSRDYQETQY
TRBV5-1,ASSLISEGSYEQY
TRBV7-9,ASSLNTAIEKLF
TRBV7-2,ASSPTPTGVYNEQF
TRBV10-3,AISRGGNTEAF
TRBV20-1,SARRDNEQF
TRBV4-1,ASSQDRLEIHNEQF
TRBV29-1,SVGAGSGDTEAF
TRBV7-6,ASSYRQGLQETQY
TRBV2,ASSERRGVTGISGANVLT
TRBV7-8,ASSTPTGNSSYGYT
TRBV15,ATSSTGGLAKNIQY
TRBV7-9,ASSTGTAYEQY
TRBV7-6,ASSLGRAGANVLT
TRBV28,ASRPLTGPQH
TRBV11-3,ASSEGLKNTEAF
TRBV11-2,ASSLGTSGRGHETQY
TRBV6-5,ASSFGQGARGYT